The next 19 T cell receptor beta chains were all read from a single sample in a study of blood T cell repertoires in COVID-19. Using immunoSEQ multiplex PCR, the repertoire was profiled, and TCRdb retains in-frame clones only, with some absent. The repertoire holds 150,000 or so clones, 80% to 90% seen once, with 8% to 10% in the top ten. The sample comprised peripheral blood. Receptors were obtained from a man in his fifties or sixties with acute or convalescent COVID-19.

The rearrangement links TRBV19 to TRBJ2-6, with TRBD2 identical over 10 bases. The CDR3 length is 20 residues. The V and J ends lost 8 bases and 3 bases, in that order; junction bases with no gene match: 19. The germline gives CDR1 LNHDA, CDR2 SQIVND (reference sequence). The CDR3 loop reads CASAAKYGTSVFGGANVLTF. CDR3 coding DNA: TGTGCCAGTGCCGCGAAATATGGGACTAGCGTTTTCGGTGGGGCCAACGTCCTGACTTTC.

CDR3 nucleotide sequence: TGTGCCAGCAGAGGGAAGGTAGGGGCAATGGAGCCCCAGCATTTT. It specifies CASRGKVGAMEPQHF. The genes are TRBV5-8 and TRBJ1-5; possibly TRBD1 for D (5 bases). This CDR3 is built from 15 residues. Germline lookup yields CDR1 SGHTS and CDR2 YDEGEE. V was clipped by 5 bases and J by 8 bases, with 20 bases between them.

The chain employs TRBV25-1 and TRBJ1-1, with TRBD1 identical over 9 bases. Germline V gene lookup returns CDR1 MGHDK and CDR2 SYGVNS. V lost 4 bases and J lost 0; bases outside the gene matches: 6. The length of the CDR3 is 16 residues. The CDR3 here is CASSGNGQGLNTEAFF. In DNA form, the CDR3 reads TGTGCCAGCAGTGGTAACGGACAGGGGCTGAACACTGAAGCTTTCTTT.

This clone showed up just once. Here the CDR3 DNA reads TGTGCCAGCAGCGTAGGCATCAGTGCGAGGCAGTCCTACAATGAGCAGTTCTTC. The encoded protein is CASSVGISARQSYNEQFF. The V and J genes are TRBV9 and TRBJ2-1; D gene uncertain. The CDR3 spans 18 residues. Deletions cut 0 bases from V and 1 base from J, with 17 bases between. Germline CDR1 SGDLS, CDR2 YYNGEE.

V usage is TRBV29-1 and J usage is TRBJ2-1; 9 bases are a match to TRBD1. The CDR3 has 15 residues. The junction had 9 bases not matched to a gene; V was cut back by 4 bases and J by 5 bases. Germline CDR1 and CDR2: SQVTM and ANQGSEA. CDR3 protein: CSVAVPGQGNNEQFF. For the CDR3, the DNA is TGCAGCGTTGCGGTACCGGGACAGGGAAACAATGAGCAGTTCTTC.

A few counts support this clone. The chain couples TRBV11-3 to TRBJ2-1, with 11 bases identical to TRBD2. CDR3 length equals 18 residues. CDR1 and CDR2 (germline): SGHNT, YENEEA. The V segment lost 5 bases and the J segment 6 bases; nucleotides outside the gene matches: 15. CDR3 DNA sequence: TGTGCCAGCAGCAAGGGCACCCCCGGGACTAGCGGCGCCAATGAGCAGTTCTTC. It codes for CASSKGTPGTSGANEQFF. Variable domain in full (rest from reference TRBV11-3 and TRBJ2-1): EAGVVQSPRYKIIEKKQPVAFWCNPISGHNTLYWYLQNLGQGPELLIRYENEEAVDDSQLPKDRFSAERLKGVDSTLKIQPAELGDSAVYLCASSKGTPGTSGANEQFFGPGTRLTVL.

This rearrangement joins TRBV24-1 to TRBJ1-2; 10 positions agree with TRBD1. CDR1 and CDR2 from the germline V gene are KGHDR and SFDVKD. Losses at the gene ends were 9 bases for V and 4 bases for J; bases not matched to a gene: 10. CDR3 length equals 15 residues. CDR3 residues: CATRGQGGEGYGYTF. The CDR3 DNA reads as TGTGCCACCCGCGGACAGGGGGGAGAAGGCTATGGCTACACCTTC.

The chain is built from TRBV23-1 and TRBJ1-3; 8 bases agree with TRBD1. TRBV23-1 is flagged as an ORF with uncertain function. Unmatched junction bases numbered 19, after V lost 8 bases and J lost 1 base. The CDR3 is 19 amino acids. DNA for the CDR3: TGCGCCAGCCCCCCCCAGGGGGTGGACAGGGACCGATCTGGAAACACCATATATTTT. Its translation: CASPPQGVDRDRSGNTIYF.

Here the CDR3 reads CAWSIGGGGGYTF. CDR3 sequence (DNA): TGTGCCTGGAGTATCGGAGGGGGGGGCGGCTACACCTTC. The chain links TRBV30 to TRBJ1-2, with TRBD1 as a possible D gene (6 bases). The V gene's germline CDR1 is GTSNPN and CDR2 SVGIG (reference sequence). The V end was cut by 2 bases, the J end by 8 bases, with 15 bases between. This CDR3 comprises 13 residues.

The chain combines TRBV19 with TRBJ1-1; no clear D. Trimming pared 4 bases from V and 11 bases from J, leaving 11 bases between. CDR1 and CDR2 from the germline V gene are LNHDA and SQIVND (reference sequence). The CDR3 totals 11 residues. In DNA, the CDR3 is TGTGCCAGTAGTACCCTTCAGGTCGCTTTCTTT. Its protein is CASSTLQVAFF.

This rearrangement joins TRBV5-1 to TRBJ2-1, with 7 bases aligning to TRBD2. This CDR3 region has 17 residues. Losses at the gene ends were 0 bases for V and 1 base for J; bases not matched to a gene: 7. CDR1 is SGHRS and CDR2 is YFSETQ in the germline V gene. CDR3 sequence reads: CASSLAAGVGSYNEQFF. Here the CDR3 DNA reads TGCGCCAGCAGCTTGGCGGCGGGAGTAGGGTCCTACAATGAGCAGTTCTTC.

This chain connects TRBV7-8 to TRBJ1-2; 7 bases fit TRBD1. This CDR3 has 15 amino acids. Losses at the gene ends were 3 bases for V and 3 bases for J; bases not matched to a gene: 7. Germline V gene sequence: CDR1 SGHVS, CDR2 FQNEAQ. This CDR3 reads CASSFLTGSDYGYTF. The CDR3, as DNA: TGTGCCAGCAGCTTCTTGACAGGGTCTGACTATGGCTACACCTTC.

This clone appeared once. The identical CDR3 is also encoded by other nucleotide sequences in the sample. This chain links TRBV30 with TRBJ1-5, with D unresolved. The germline V gene has CDR1 GTSNPN and CDR2 SVGIG (reference sequence). This CDR3 comprises 14 residues. V lost 0 bases to trimming and J lost 2 bases, with 8 bases between them. The CDR3 loop is CAWSVSGGNQPQHF. As DNA, the CDR3 is TGTGCCTGGAGTGTAAGCGGGGGCAATCAGCCCCAGCATTTT. Complete variable domain (other parts from reference TRBV30 and TRBJ1-5): SQTIHQWPATLVQPVGSPLSLECTVEGTSNPNLYWYRQAAGRGLQLLFYSVGIGQISSEVPQNLSASRPQDRQFILSSKKLLLSDSGFYLCAWSVSGGNQPQHFGDGTRLSIL.

The chain links TRBV2 to TRBJ2-5; TRBD2 matches at 7 bases. With 5 bases clipped from V and 7 bases from J, the junction kept 7 bases outside the gene matches. Germline lookup yields CDR1 SNHLY and CDR2 FYNNEI. The CDR3 loop spans 13 amino acids. In nucleotides, the CDR3 is TGTGCCAGCAGTCGGGACTACCGGGGGACCCAGTACTTC. The encoded protein is CASSRDYRGTQYF. Combining the CDR3 with reference TRBV2 and TRBJ2-5 gives the whole variable domain EPEVTQTPSHQVTQMGQEVILRCVPISNHLYFYWYRQILGQKVEFLVSFYNNEISEKSEIFDDQFSVERPDGSNFTLKIRSTKLEDSAMYFCASSRDYRGTQYFGPGTRLLVL.

The chain employs TRBV5-1 and TRBJ1-4, with D perhaps matching TRBD1 (5 bases). The CDR3 contains 13 residues. Trimming took off 4 bases at V and 2 bases at J, with 6 bases between the two ends. CDR1 is SGHRS, CDR2 YFSETQ, per germline. DNA for the CDR3: TGCGCCAGCAGCGGGGGGACTAATGAAAAACTGTTTTTT. This gives the protein CASSGGTNEKLFF.

CDR3 region: CATSKSVAYNEQFF. The CDR3 nucleotides read TGTGCCACCAGCAAAAGCGTCGCCTACAATGAGCAGTTCTTC. The chain has TRBV15 and TRBJ2-1; D unclear. The V and J ends lost 4 bases and 2 bases respectively, with 9 bases between them. The germline V gene encodes CDR1 LNHNV and CDR2 YYDKDF (reference sequence). This CDR3 spans 14 amino acids.

The V call is TRBV28, the J call TRBJ1-1, with 7 bases identical to TRBD1. Per germline, CDR1 MDHEN and CDR2 SYDVKM. This CDR3 is built from 15 residues. The V and J ends lost 7 bases and 1 base, in that order; junction bases with no gene match: 9. CDR3: CASTIGGTANTEAFF. CDR3 bases: TGTGCCAGCACAATTGGGGGGACAGCGAACACTGAAGCTTTCTTT.

The chain joins TRBV3-1 (or the pseudogene TRBV3-2) to TRBJ2-1; weak D call: TRBD2 (6 bases). The germline gives CDR1 LGHDT, CDR2 YNNKEL (reference sequence). The CDR3 runs 15 residues. The V end lost 0 bases, the J end lost 4 bases, and 10 bases lay between the germline ends. Written as DNA, the CDR3 is TGTGCCAGCAGCCAAGACGCGGCGGGGTACAATGAGCAGTTCTTC. Protein: CASSQDAAGYNEQFF.

The chain recombines TRBV5-4 with TRBJ2-1; D is uncertain. The CDR3 extends over 12 amino acids. V dropped 0 bases and J dropped 7 bases, with 5 bases sitting between them. Germline V gene data show CDR1 as SGHNT and CDR2 as YYREEE (reference sequence). The CDR3 reads CASSLVRNEQFF. CDR3 nucleotides: TGTGCCAGCAGCTTGGTGCGGAATGAGCAGTTCTTC.